The 27 T cell receptor beta chains below all came from one sample that was sequenced in a study of blood T cells in healthy people across ages. The second PCR ran about 7 to 12 cycles with a sample-barcoded 5' primer and J-beta primers. Each CDR3 protein is one row after TCRdb ran MiXCR on the 5' RACE reads. The sample carries 650,000 to 800,000 distinct CDR3 sequences, 52% recorded once. The sequenced sample was blood. The receptors originated from a woman over 75 in good health.

The rearrangement joins TRBV15 to TRBJ1-1; no definite D call. Trimming stripped 3 bases from V and 3 bases from J, with 5 bases between. CDR3 length: 12 amino acids. CDR1 LNHNV and CDR2 YYDKDF come from the germline V gene (reference sequence). CDR3 nucleotides: TGTGCCACCAGCAGGGAGTACACTGAAGCTTTCTTT. Protein sequence: CATSREYTEAFF.

This clonotype was seen a handful of times. This chain joins TRBV29-1 and TRBJ2-7; TRBD2 is a possible D gene (6 bases). Between the trimmed V and J ends, which lost 6 bases and 7 bases, there was a span of 16 bases. This CDR3 has 12 residues. Germline V gene sequence: CDR1 SQVTM, CDR2 ANQGSEA. The CDR3 sequence: CSVGGVVNEQYF. In nucleotides, the CDR3 is TGCAGCGTGGGGGGAGTCGTCAATGAGCAGTACTTC.

This clonotype was detected a few times. The V and J genes are TRBV7-6 and TRBJ1-1; D is perhaps TRBD1 (5 bases). The CDR3 is 16 amino acids. CDR1 and CDR2 (germline): SGHVS, FNYEAQ. Trimming took 0 bases from V and 1 from J, leaving 12 bases between them. Written as DNA, the CDR3 is TGTGCCAGCAGCTTAGCCCCACCAGGGAGGAACACTGAAGCTTTCTTT. It translates to CASSLAPPGRNTEAFF.

This clonotype was observed at least ten times. This rearrangement joins TRBV20-1 to TRBJ2-7, with a weak D call TRBD1 (5 bases). The DNA end is more similar to TRBJ2-5, so the J call may be wrong. Germline V gene lookup returns CDR1 DFQATT and CDR2 SNEGSKA (reference sequence). The CDR3 covers 11 residues. The CDR3 DNA reads TGCAGTGCTAGTCCAGGGAAGACCCAGTACTTC. It encodes CSASPGKTQYF.

The chain uses TRBV12-3 or TRBV12-4 and TRBJ2-3; the D is unclear. This CDR3 region has 13 residues. The V gene lost 8 bases and the J gene lost 6 bases, with 15 bases spanning the gap. DNA of the CDR3: TGTGCCAGCGGTCCCCAGCTAGGGGATACGCAGTATTTT. It encodes CASGPQLGDTQYF.

As regards this clonotype: Possible read error: a much larger clone is one base away. The chain carries TRBV25-1 and TRBJ1-4; a weak D match, TRBD1 (6 bases). The CDR3 extends over 12 amino acids. Germline CDR1 MGHDK, CDR2 SYGVNS. Trimming took off 5 bases at V and 6 bases at J, with 7 bases between the two ends. The CDR3 coding sequence is TGTGCCAGCAGTCCAGGGGATGAAAAACTGTTTTTT. It specifies CASSPGDEKLFF.

This clonotype has ten or more counts. The chain couples TRBV9 to TRBJ2-1; D tentatively reads TRBD1 or TRBD2 (5 bases each). V dropped 3 bases and J dropped 7 bases, with 11 bases sitting between them. Germline values: CDR1 SGDLS, CDR2 YYNGEE. This CDR3 contains 13 residues. In DNA form, the CDR3 reads TGTGCCAGCAGCGCGGGGCCTACAAATGAGCAGTTCTTC. It is translated as CASSAGPTNEQFF.

To note about this clonotype: A much larger clone sits a single nucleotide away, making a read error possible. This chain uses TRBV20-1 with TRBJ2-5; 11 positions match TRBD2. The DNA end is more similar to TRBJ2-7, so the J call may be wrong. Per the germline V gene, CDR1 is DFQATT and CDR2 is SNEGSKA (reference sequence). The CDR3 covers 14 residues. In nucleotides, the CDR3 is TGCAGTGCTCCAGGGACTAGCGGATTCTGCGAGCAGTACTTC. It yields the protein CSAPGTSGFCEQYF.

The gene calls are TRBV29-1 and TRBJ2-1, with D possibly matching TRBD1 (6 bases). This CDR3 region has 14 residues. Trimming took 5 bases from V and 2 from J, leaving 13 bases between them. CDR1 is SQVTM, CDR2 ANQGSEA, per germline. The CDR3 DNA is TGCAGCGTTCAGTTAGGGGGACCCTACAATGAGCAGTTCTTC. Protein product: CSVQLGGPYNEQFF.

This clonotype showed up just once. The rearrangement uses TRBV29-1 and TRBJ1-1; no firm D call. Germline V CDR1 and CDR2: SQVTM, ANQGSEA. Trimming removed 7 bases at V and 0 bases at J, with 9 bases between. This CDR3 spans 12 amino acids. This CDR3 is CSGATVNTEAFF. In DNA form, the CDR3 reads TGCAGCGGAGCGACGGTGAACACTGAAGCTTTCTTT.

About this clonotype itself: This may arise from a read error, as a much more abundant clone is one base away. This chain uses TRBV5-1 with TRBJ2-1; D perhaps matches TRBD2 (6 bases). The J call may be mistaken, given a closer DNA end match to TRBJ2-7. The CDR3 has 15 amino acids. CDR1 is SGHRS, CDR2 YFSETQ, per germline. CDR3 coding DNA: TGCGCCAGCAGCTTGGCGAGCGGGTCCTACAATGAGCAGTACTTC. Its translation: CASSLASGSYNEQYF.

This clonotype has at least ten counts. The V gene is TRBV18, the J gene TRBJ2-5; D is ambiguous. Trimming left V 0 bases short and J 1 base short, with 9 bases between. CDR1 is KGHSH and CDR2 is LQKENI in the germline V gene. This CDR3 has 15 amino acids. For the CDR3, the DNA is TGTGCCAGCTCACCACCAGGAGACGTCCAAGAGACCCAGTACTTC. This gives the protein CASSPPGDVQETQYF.

This clonotype came up once. The CDR3 here is CASALRLAGGTEQFF. The CDR3 coding sequence is TGTGCCAGCGCCTTGAGGCTAGCGGGGGGAACTGAGCAGTTCTTC. V gene TRBV7-2 combines with J gene TRBJ2-1, with 11 bases aligning to TRBD2. This CDR3 spans 15 amino acids. The germline CDR1 and CDR2 sequences are SGHTA and FQGNSA. Trimming removed 8 bases from V and 9 bases from J; junction bases left unmatched: 12. Full variable domain (remainder filled in from reference TRBV7-2 and TRBJ2-1): GAGVSQSPSNKVTEKGKDVELRCDPISGHTALYWYRQSLGQGLEFLIYFQGNSAPDKSGLPSDRFSAERTGGSVSTLTIQRTQQEDSAVYLCASALRLAGGTEQFFGPGTRLTVL.

The sample holds a few counts of this clonotype. The chain recombines TRBV15 with TRBJ1-1; D is undetermined. CDR1 and CDR2 from the germline V gene are LNHNV and YYDKDF (reference sequence). The CDR3 has 12 amino acids. V was clipped by 0 bases and J by 5 bases, with 4 bases between them. The CDR3 reads CATSRDSTEAFF. CDR3 DNA: TGTGCCACCAGCAGAGATTCGACTGAAGCTTTCTTT.

This clonotype showed up just a few times. The chain links TRBV5-1 to TRBJ2-3, with a weak D call TRBD1 (5 bases). This CDR3 contains 14 residues. Per germline, CDR1 SGHRS and CDR2 YFSETQ. Trimming shortened V by 2 bases and J by 5 bases, and 12 bases separated the two germline ends. The DNA of the CDR3 is TGCGCCAGCAGCTTCGGCGACAGAGGAGATACGCAGTATTTT. Its translation: CASSFGDRGDTQYF.

This clonotype was seen only a few times. The chain links TRBV12-3 or TRBV12-4 to TRBJ2-1; 10 bases match TRBD2. After removal of 5 bases from V and 2 bases from J, the junction contained 3 bases not matched to a gene. This CDR3 comprises 15 residues. CDR3 in amino acids: CASSRLAGPYNEQFF. In DNA, the CDR3 is TGTGCCAGCAGTCGACTAGCGGGCCCCTACAATGAGCAGTTCTTC.

The chain employs TRBV10-3 and TRBJ1-5, with 9 bases matching TRBD1. Germline V gene lookup returns CDR1 ENHRY and CDR2 SYGVKD. The J segment lost 6 bases and the V segment lost 0 bases, leaving 6 bases of the junction unmatched. The CDR3 covers 16 residues. The DNA for the CDR3 is TGTGCCATCAGTGAGTCTCCGATACAGGGGGCTCAGCCCCAGCATTTT. Translating it yields CAISESPIQGAQPQHF.

J is TRBJ2-1 and V is TRBV20-1; D is possibly TRBD1 (5 bases). CDR1 and CDR2 (germline): DFQATT, SNEGSKA (reference sequence). The CDR3 contains 14 residues. V was trimmed by 0 bases and J by 7 bases, leaving 13 bases between them. The CDR3 protein is CSARDRQGRNEQFF. The CDR3 DNA sequence: TGCAGTGCTAGAGATCGTCAGGGTAGGAATGAGCAGTTCTTC.

Many counts were recorded for this clonotype. This chain joins TRBV5-1 and TRBJ2-5; TRBD1 aligns across 7 bases. The V gene end was trimmed by 6 bases and the J gene end by 3 bases; junction bases not matched to a gene: 5. Per the germline V gene, CDR1 is SGHRS and CDR2 is YFSETQ. The CDR3 runs 13 residues. The chain's CDR3 is CASTLTGEETQYF. DNA for the CDR3: TGCGCCAGCACCCTTACAGGGGAAGAGACCCAGTACTTC.

The chain couples TRBV4-3 to TRBJ1-2; D is unclear. The CDR3 covers 13 residues. With 0 bases removed from V and 11 bases from J, the gap between germline ends came to 13 bases. Germline CDR1 and CDR2: LGHNA and YSLEER. CDR3 bases: TGCGCCAGCAGCCAAGATTCGGGGAGTCTGTACACCTTC. Translation: CASSQDSGSLYTF.

The chain uses TRBV12-3 or TRBV12-4 and TRBJ2-2; a possible D gene is TRBD1 (6 bases). Trimming stripped 6 bases from V and 6 bases from J, with 14 bases between. The CDR3 sequence is 14 residues long. In DNA form, the CDR3 reads TGTGCCAGCAGAAACAGGGCTAGGGCCGGGGAGCTGTTTTTT. Protein sequence: CASRNRARAGELFF.

The genes are TRBV4-1 and TRBJ2-7; 7 positions agree with TRBD2. The CDR3 contains 16 residues. CDR1 is MGHRA, CDR2 YSYEKL, per germline. The V gene end was trimmed by 5 bases and the J gene end by 2 bases; junction bases not matched to a gene: 12. In DNA, the CDR3 is TGCGCCAGCAGCGACTTCGGGGGGAGATCGACCTACGAGCAGTACTTC. Translating it yields CASSDFGGRSTYEQYF.

The chain links TRBV20-1 to TRBJ2-7, with D possibly called TRBD1 or TRBD2 (7 bases each). CDR1 is DFQATT and CDR2 is SNEGSKA in the germline V gene (reference sequence). Trimming took off 3 bases at V and 4 bases at J, with 25 bases between the two ends. The CDR3 extends over 17 amino acids. The CDR3 DNA is TGCAGTGCTAGGGCAGGGGGGGGGAGGACAGTAGGATACGAGCAGTACTTC. Translating it yields CSARAGGGRTVGYEQYF.

The V call is TRBV4-3, the J call TRBJ1-2, with D perhaps TRBD1 (6 bases). The V end was cut by 0 bases, the J end by 7 bases, with 21 bases between. This CDR3 comprises 17 residues. Germline V gene data show CDR1 as LGHNA and CDR2 as YSLEER. Here the CDR3 DNA reads TGCGCCAGCAGCCAAGATTTGGGATTGGGGTACAGGGCTGGCTACACCTTC. Its protein is CASSQDLGLGYRAGYTF.

This clonotype was detected ten times or more. The chain joins TRBV20-1 to TRBJ2-4; D remains unclear. Germline V CDR1 and CDR2: DFQATT, SNEGSKA (reference sequence). This CDR3 is built from 13 residues. Trimming cost V 5 bases and J 0 bases, with 8 bases left between them. The CDR3 loop is CSASSVAKNIQYF. DNA for the CDR3: TGCAGTGCTTCCTCCGTAGCCAAAAACATTCAGTACTTC.

This clonotype was counted a few times. A much bigger clone sits one base away, suggesting this may be a read error. The chain links TRBV20-1 to TRBJ1-2; D gene ambiguous. Trimming left V 3 bases short and J 0 bases short, with 5 bases between. Per germline, CDR1 DFQATT and CDR2 SNEGSKA (reference sequence). The CDR3 is 12 amino acids. CDR3 nucleotides: TGCAGTGCTAGCCCGGCTAACTATGGCTACACCTTC. It is translated as CSASPANYGYTF.

This chain connects TRBV7-2 to TRBJ2-3; 7 bases line up with TRBD2. Germline V lookup: CDR1 SGHTA, CDR2 FQGNSA. The CDR3 consists of 17 residues. V trimming: 5 bases; J trimming: 4 bases; junction bases outside the gene matches: 15. The CDR3 sequence is CASSNPVGGSRADTQYF. As DNA, the CDR3 is TGTGCCAGCAGCAACCCCGTGGGCGGGAGTCGCGCAGATACGCAGTATTTT.